This T cell receptor (beta chain) was documented in a study of cytomegalovirus exposure and HLA in healthy donors. V was trimmed by 4 bases and J by 4 bases, leaving 18 bases between them. Germline V CDR1 and CDR2: MRHNA, SNTAGT. CDR3 length: 16 residues. Notes on the study in general: While the bulk of TCR sequences proved rare, some public TCRs turned up in many donors. A later analysis found first-cohort TCR clusters tended to co-occur in the 90 to 150 validation repertoires. Reports indicated that the classifier achieved high specificity and sensitivity in diagnosing cytomegalovirus status.

Remarks on this clone: No antigen is known for it.

Some clones are missing from TCRdb's copy, which holds only in-frame ones; the method was immunoSEQ multiplex PCR. The table records some 70,000 clones, 70% to 90% of them present only once. Donors came from a validation cohort of over 100 subjects, distinct from the first 666-subject cohort. This clonotype was sampled from a man younger than 40 in good health and CMV-seronegative. J is TRBJ2-3 and V is TRBV6-4, with a tentative D call TRBD2 (5 bases). The sequenced sample was PBMCs. CDR3 sequence reads: CASSVGREYLPDTQYF. CDR3 coding DNA: TGTGCCAGCAGTGTCGGAAGGGAGTATCTCCCAGATACGCAGTATTTT.